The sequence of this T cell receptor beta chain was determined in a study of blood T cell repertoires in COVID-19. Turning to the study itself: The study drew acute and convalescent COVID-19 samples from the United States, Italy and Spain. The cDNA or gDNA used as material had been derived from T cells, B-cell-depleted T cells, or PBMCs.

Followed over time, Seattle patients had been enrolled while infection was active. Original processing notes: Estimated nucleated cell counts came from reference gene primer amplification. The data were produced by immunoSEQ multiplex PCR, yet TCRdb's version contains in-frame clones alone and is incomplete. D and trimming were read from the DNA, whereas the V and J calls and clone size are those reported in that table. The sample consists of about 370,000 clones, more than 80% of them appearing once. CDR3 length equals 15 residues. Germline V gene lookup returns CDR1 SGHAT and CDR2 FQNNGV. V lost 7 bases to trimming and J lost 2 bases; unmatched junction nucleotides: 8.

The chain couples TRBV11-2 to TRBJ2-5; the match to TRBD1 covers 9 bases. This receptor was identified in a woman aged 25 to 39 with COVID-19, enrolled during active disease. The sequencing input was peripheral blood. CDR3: CASTSRGTGQETQYF. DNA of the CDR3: TGTGCCAGCACCTCCCGTGGGACAGGGCAAGAGACCCAGTACTTC.